Presented here are 2 T cell receptor beta chains from one specimen sequenced in a study of cytomegalovirus exposure and HLA in healthy donors. Amplification used 60 Vbeta primers and 13 Jbeta primers. Assay used: immunoSEQ multiplex PCR; TCRdb lists only in-frame clones, some missing. The sample records around 120,000 clones, roughly 80% being singletons. Sequenced input: PBMCs. The source is a woman in her 30s in good health and CMV-seropositive.

V is TRBV6-1 and J is TRBJ1-1, with TRBD1 matching over 7 bases. Trimming removed 11 bases from V and 0 bases from J; junction bases left unmatched: 6. Germline V gene lookup returns CDR1 MNHNS and CDR2 SASEGT. The CDR3 is 13 residues long. The CDR3 is CAGKTGLNTEAFF. Here the CDR3 DNA reads TGTGCCGGAAAGACAGGGTTGAACACTGAAGCTTTCTTT.

This sequence joins TRBV4-2 and TRBJ1-4; the D gene is possibly TRBD1 (5 bases). The germline V and J ends were trimmed by 1 base and 8 bases, with 11 bases remaining between them. Germline CDR1 and CDR2: LGHNA and YNFKEQ. This CDR3 spans 14 amino acids. DNA of the CDR3: TGTGCCAGCAGCCAAGCCGCGGGGGGGGAAAAACTGTTTTTT. It translates to CASSQAAGGEKLFF.